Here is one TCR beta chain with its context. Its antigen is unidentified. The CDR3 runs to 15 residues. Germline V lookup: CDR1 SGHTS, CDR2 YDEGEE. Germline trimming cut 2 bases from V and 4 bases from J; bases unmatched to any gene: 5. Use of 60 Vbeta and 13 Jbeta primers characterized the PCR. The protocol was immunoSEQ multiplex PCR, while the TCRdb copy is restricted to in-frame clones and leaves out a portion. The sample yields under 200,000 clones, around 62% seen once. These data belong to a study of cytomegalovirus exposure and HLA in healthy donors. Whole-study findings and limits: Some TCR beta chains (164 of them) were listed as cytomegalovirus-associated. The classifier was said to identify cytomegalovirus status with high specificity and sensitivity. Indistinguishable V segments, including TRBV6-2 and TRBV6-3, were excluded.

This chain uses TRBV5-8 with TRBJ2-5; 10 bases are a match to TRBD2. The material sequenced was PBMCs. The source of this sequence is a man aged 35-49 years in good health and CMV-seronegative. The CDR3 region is CASSFLRLAGETQYF. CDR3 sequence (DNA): TGTGCCAGCAGCTTTCTGAGACTAGCGGGAGAGACCCAGTACTTC.